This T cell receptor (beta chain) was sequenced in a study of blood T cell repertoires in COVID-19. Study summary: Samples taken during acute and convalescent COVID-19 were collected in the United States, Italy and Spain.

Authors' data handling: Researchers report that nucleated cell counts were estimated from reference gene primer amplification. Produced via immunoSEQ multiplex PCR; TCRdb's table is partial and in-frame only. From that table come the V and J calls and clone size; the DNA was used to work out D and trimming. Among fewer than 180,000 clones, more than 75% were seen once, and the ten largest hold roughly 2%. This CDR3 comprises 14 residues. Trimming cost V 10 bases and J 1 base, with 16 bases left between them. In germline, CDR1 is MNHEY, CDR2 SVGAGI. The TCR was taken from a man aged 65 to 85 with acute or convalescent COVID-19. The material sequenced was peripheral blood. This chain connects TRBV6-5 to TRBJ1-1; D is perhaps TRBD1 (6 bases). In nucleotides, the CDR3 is TGTGCCACCGGGGGGACAATCTCGAACACTGAAGCTTTCTTT. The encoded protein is CATGGTISNTEAFF.